This T cell receptor (beta chain) was profiled in a study of blood T cell repertoires in COVID-19. At the level of the study: PBMCs, B-cell-depleted T cells, or T cells were the source of the cDNA or gDNA that made up the material.

Clones were sequenced by immunoSEQ multiplex PCR, and TCRdb holds only the in-frame ones, with some missing. The table includes around 25,000 clones, around 81% detected once. Germline-derived CDR1 and CDR2 are SGHTA and FQGNSA. The CDR3 sequence is 16 residues long. V shed 6 bases, J shed 0 bases, and the junction held 8 bases outside the gene matches. The TCR sequence derives from a man between 65 and 85 years old with acute or convalescent COVID-19. The rearrangement links TRBV7-2 to TRBJ2-1; 7 positions agree with TRBD1. The source material was peripheral blood. The CDR3 region is CASSGTTGSSYNEQFF. CDR3 sequence (DNA): TGTGCCAGCAGTGGGACGACAGGGAGCTCCTACAATGAGCAGTTCTTC.